Each of the 5 T cell receptor beta chains below was sequenced from the same sample in a study of blood T cell repertoires in COVID-19. TCRdb's copy holds only in-frame clones and misses some; the assay was immunoSEQ multiplex PCR. This sample carries just under 80,000 clones, around three quarters of them seen once, and the ten largest clones take around 5.2%. Sequencing was carried out using peripheral blood. The origin of the receptors is a woman aged 70-85 years with acute or convalescent COVID-19.

The J gene is TRBJ2-3, the V gene TRBV5-4; maybe TRBD2 (6 bases). Germline values: CDR1 SGHNT, CDR2 YYREEE (reference sequence). This CDR3 comprises 16 residues. V dropped 2 bases and J dropped 0 bases, with 13 bases sitting between them. Written as DNA, the CDR3 is TGTGCCAGCAGCTTCGGACTACCCTTAAGCACAGATACGCAGTATTTT. It encodes CASSFGLPLSTDTQYF.

This clone has more than one count but fewer than ten. The CDR3 region is CASRQIRGLNTEAFF. The CDR3, as DNA: TGTGCCAGCAGGCAGATCCGGGGTTTGAACACTGAAGCTTTCTTT. The chain employs TRBV7-2 and TRBJ1-1; D is unclear. The V gene's germline CDR1 is SGHTA and CDR2 FQGNSA. The CDR3 has 15 amino acids. The V gene lost 6 bases and the J gene lost 0 bases, with 14 bases spanning the gap.

V gene TRBV18 combines with J gene TRBJ2-3; D is undetermined. Germline assignment: CDR1 KGHSH and CDR2 LQKENI. V lost 3 bases to trimming and J lost 4 bases, with 8 bases between them. The CDR3 spans 13 residues. This CDR3 is CASSPAVADTQYF. The DNA for the CDR3 is TGTGCCAGCTCACCCGCGGTTGCAGATACGCAGTATTTT.

V and J are TRBV7-6 and TRBJ1-1; D possibly corresponds to TRBD1 (6 bases). The V end lost 5 bases, the J end lost 4 bases, and 17 bases lay between the germline ends. The CDR3 spans 15 residues. Per the germline V gene, CDR1 is SGHVS and CDR2 is FNYEAQ. The CDR3 loop reads CASSPQAVRGTEAFF. The CDR3 nucleotides are TGTGCCAGCAGCCCCCAGGCGGTCAGGGGCACTGAAGCTTTCTTT.

The V call is TRBV27, the J call TRBJ2-3; D is unclear. This CDR3 contains 20 residues. Trimming stripped 2 bases from V and 0 bases from J, with 24 bases between. CDR1 is MNHEY and CDR2 is SMNVEV in the germline V gene (reference sequence). CDR3: CASSLRVGFPNRPSTDTQYF. The CDR3, as DNA: TGTGCCAGCAGTTTACGGGTCGGCTTTCCAAACCGCCCTAGCACAGATACGCAGTATTTT.